One and the same sample provided the 32 T cell receptor beta chains below, sequenced in a study of blood T cell repertoires in COVID-19. TCRdb's table, derived via immunoSEQ multiplex PCR, lists solely in-frame clones and lacks some. The sample comprises 130,000 or so clones, about 74% of which are singletons, and roughly 17% rests with the top ten. The source material was peripheral blood. These receptors originate from a man aged 50-60 years with acute or convalescent COVID-19.

The chain links TRBV28 to TRBJ1-5, with D perhaps matching TRBD1 (6 bases). CDR1 is MDHEN, CDR2 SYDVKM, per germline. The V end lost 9 bases, the J end lost 3 bases, and 12 bases lay between the germline ends. CDR3 length equals 13 residues. The CDR3 here is CASQGTANQPQHF. CDR3 sequence (DNA): TGTGCCAGTCAGGGGACGGCCAATCAGCCCCAGCATTTT.

The chain is built from TRBV2 and TRBJ1-6, with 8 bases that match TRBD1. The CDR3 is 14 amino acids. Losses at the gene ends were 10 bases for V and 7 bases for J; bases not matched to a gene: 9. The germline CDR1 and CDR2 sequences are SNHLY and FYNNEI. The DNA for the CDR3 is TGTGCCACCATGGACAGGGTGGGGAATTCACCCCTCCACTTT. The encoded protein is CATMDRVGNSPLHF.

Worth noting for this clone: Sequence at one end of the junction differs from germline and may be a read error. V is TRBV6-1 and J is TRBJ1-2; the D is unclear. Germline lookup yields CDR1 MNHNS and CDR2 SASEGT. This CDR3 is built from 10 residues. CDR3 sequence reads: CASSEFRKDF. The CDR3 region has the DNA TGTGCCAGCAGTGAATTCAGGAAAGACTTC.

The chain employs TRBV3-1 (or the pseudogene TRBV3-2) and TRBJ2-3; 9 nucleotides line up with TRBD2. V lost 4 bases, J lost 4 bases, and 12 bases stayed unmatched. Germline values: CDR1 LGHDT, CDR2 YNNKEL (reference sequence). The CDR3 spans 17 residues. The CDR3 DNA reads TGTGCCAGCAGCCTCCATGGGCGGGGGGGCGTATCAGATACGCAGTATTTT. It encodes CASSLHGRGGVSDTQYF.

The chain is built from TRBV27 and TRBJ2-5; D perhaps matches TRBD2 (6 bases). Germline V gene data show CDR1 as MNHEY and CDR2 as SMNVEV (reference sequence). Deletions cut 4 bases from V and 1 base from J, with 10 bases between. The CDR3 consists of 14 residues. The CDR3 region is CASSSGLFQETQYF. In DNA, the CDR3 is TGTGCCAGCAGTTCGGGACTTTTCCAAGAGACCCAGTACTTC.

J is TRBJ1-2 and V is TRBV28; TRBD1 is a possible D gene (5 bases). The CDR3 totals 13 residues. V lost 3 bases, J lost 2 bases, and 7 bases lay in between. Germline V gene lookup returns CDR1 MDHEN and CDR2 SYDVKM. The CDR3 coding sequence is TGTGCCAGCAGTTTGGGGCGGAACTATGGCTACACCTTC. It encodes CASSLGRNYGYTF.

In DNA form, the CDR3 reads TGTGCCAGTAGTACGGGACTTACAGAGACCCAGTACTTC. Translated, it gives CASSTGLTETQYF. V and J are TRBV19 and TRBJ2-5; D might be TRBD2 (6 bases). Deletions cut 4 bases from V and 4 bases from J, with 10 bases between. Germline CDR1 and CDR2: LNHDA and SQIVND (reference sequence). This CDR3 contains 13 residues.

The CDR3 bases are TGCGCCAGCAGCTTGGGGGGGGAAAGGAGTTCACCCCTCCACTTT. Amino acids: CASSLGGERSSPLHF. The J gene is TRBJ1-6, the V gene TRBV5-1; possibly TRBD1 for D (5 bases). Trimming shortened V by 0 bases and J by 9 bases, and 13 bases separated the two germline ends. CDR1 and CDR2 (germline): SGHRS, YFSETQ. The CDR3 spans 15 residues.

This chain links TRBV5-5 with TRBJ2-1, with 8 bases identical to TRBD1. Per the germline V gene, CDR1 is SGHKS and CDR2 is YYEKEE (reference sequence). V was clipped by 2 bases and J by 9 bases; unmatched bases: 7. This CDR3 is 14 amino acids long. CDR3 in amino acids: CASSFGQGDGEQFF. CDR3 bases: TGTGCCAGCAGCTTCGGACAGGGAGACGGTGAGCAGTTCTTC.

The chain has TRBV5-1 and TRBJ1-4; perhaps TRBD1 as D (6 bases). The length of the CDR3 is 15 residues. Germline CDR1 SGHRS, CDR2 YFSETQ. Trimming stripped 3 bases from V and 4 bases from J, with 13 bases between. CDR3 sequence (DNA): TGCGCCAGCAGCTCTACAGGGTGGGGTAATGAAAAACTGTTTTTT. It encodes CASSSTGWGNEKLFF.

The CDR3 loop reads CAISRAGGGAPDTQYF. CDR3 sequence (DNA): TGTGCCATCAGTCGGGCTGGCGGGGGGGCCCCGGATACGCAGTATTTT. The chain links TRBV10-3 to TRBJ2-3; the match to TRBD2 covers 9 bases. Germline V gene data show CDR1 as ENHRY and CDR2 as SYGVKD. CDR3 length: 16 residues. The V and J ends lost 5 bases and 6 bases, in that order; junction bases with no gene match: 12.

This sequence joins TRBV20-1 and TRBJ1-6; perhaps TRBD1 as D (5 bases). Trimming took 3 bases from V and 13 from J, leaving 25 bases between them. From germline, CDR1 is DFQATT and CDR2 SNEGSKA (reference sequence). This CDR3 contains 16 residues. DNA of the CDR3: TGCAGTGCTAGTGGGCCGGACACAGGCTCCGGGGGGCCCCTCCACTTT. The encoded protein is CSASGPDTGSGGPLHF.

This clone was counted only a few times. This rearrangement joins TRBV3-1 (or the pseudogene TRBV3-2) to TRBJ2-7; 7 bases match TRBD1. After removal of 1 base from V and 2 bases from J, the junction contained 8 bases not matched to a gene. Germline CDR1 LGHDT, CDR2 YNNKEL (reference sequence). The CDR3 spans 16 residues. CDR3 protein: CASSQVWGTVPYEQYV. Written as DNA, the CDR3 is TGTGCCAGCAGCCAAGTTTGGGGGACAGTACCCTACGAGCAGTACGTC.

This clone was recorded once. The chain has TRBV6-5 and TRBJ1-6, with TRBD1 as a possible D gene (5 bases). V lost 5 bases and J 15 bases, leaving 17 bases between the germline ends. This CDR3 region has 13 residues. CDR1 is MNHEY, CDR2 SVGAGI, per germline. The CDR3 sequence is CASSTTRARNLHF. CDR3 bases: TGTGCCAGCAGTACCACCAGGGCTCGTAACCTCCACTTT.

This chain joins TRBV3-1 (or the pseudogene TRBV3-2) and TRBJ2-5; TRBD1 agrees at 7 bases. Germline-derived CDR1 and CDR2 are LGHDT and YNNKEL (reference sequence). V lost 1 base, J lost 10 bases, and 15 bases stayed unmatched. This CDR3 is built from 16 residues. CDR3 loop: CASSQVRGQGPGGQYF. The CDR3 DNA reads TGTGCCAGCAGCCAAGTCAGGGGCCAGGGCCCAGGGGGCCAGTACTTC.

The chain combines TRBV5-4 with TRBJ2-1; possible D gene TRBD2, 7 bases. This CDR3 is built from 14 residues. Germline-derived CDR1 and CDR2 are SGHNT and YYREEE (reference sequence). The V end lost 2 bases, the J end lost 7 bases, and 13 bases lay between the germline ends. CDR3 in DNA: TGTGCCAGCAGCTTAGGAGGGGGGGAAAATGAGCAGTTCTTC. It codes for CASSLGGGENEQFF. Full variable domain (missing parts from reference TRBV5-4 and TRBJ2-1): ETGVTQSPTHLIKTRGQQVTLRCSSQSGHNTVSWYQQALGQGPQFIFQYYREEENGRGNFPPRFSGLQFPNYSSELNVNALELDDSALYLCASSLGGGENEQFFGPGTRLTVL.

This sequence joins TRBV18 and TRBJ1-2; D possibly corresponds to TRBD1 (5 bases). Germline V gene sequence: CDR1 KGHSH, CDR2 LQKENI. The CDR3 is 14 residues long. V was clipped by 0 bases and J by 4 bases, with 9 bases between them. The CDR3 DNA reads as TGTGCCAGCTCACCACCTCAGGGATTCTATGGCTACACCTTC. As protein: CASSPPQGFYGYTF.

This chain uses TRBV9 with TRBJ1-2, with 9 bases matching TRBD1. The length of the CDR3 is 15 residues. The germline V gene has CDR1 SGDLS and CDR2 YYNGEE. The V and J ends lost 3 bases and 4 bases, in that order; junction bases with no gene match: 7. CDR3 region: CASSGRTGVGYGYTF. The CDR3 nucleotides are TGTGCCAGCAGCGGGAGGACAGGGGTTGGCTATGGCTACACCTTC.

The V call is TRBV5-1, the J call TRBJ1-4, with D unresolved. The CDR3 loop spans 13 amino acids. Germline V lookup: CDR1 SGHRS, CDR2 YFSETQ. V was cut by 5 bases and J by 3 bases, with 8 bases left in between. CDR3 region: CASRRSSNEKLFF. Here the CDR3 DNA reads TGCGCCAGCAGGCGAAGTTCTAATGAAAAACTGTTTTTT.

This chain uses TRBV5-4 with TRBJ2-5, with TRBD1 matching 10 bases. The CDR3 has 14 amino acids. The germline CDR1 and CDR2 sequences are SGHNT and YYREEE (reference sequence). V dropped 4 bases and J dropped 4; count of bases not matched to a gene: 4. The CDR3 spells CASSPTGGLETQYF. The CDR3 DNA follows: TGTGCCAGCAGCCCGACAGGGGGCTTAGAGACCCAGTACTTC. Complete variable domain (other parts from reference TRBV5-4 and TRBJ2-5): ETGVTQSPTHLIKTRGQQVTLRCSSQSGHNTVSWYQQALGQGPQFIFQYYREEENGRGNFPPRFSGLQFPNYSSELNVNALELDDSALYLCASSPTGGLETQYFGPGTRLLVL.

The chain couples TRBV5-4 to TRBJ1-2, with a weak D call TRBD1 (5 bases). The CDR3 runs to 13 residues. Between the trimmed V and J ends, which lost 2 bases and 4 bases, there was a span of 9 bases. CDR1 is SGHNT and CDR2 is YYREEE in the germline V gene (reference sequence). CDR3 region: CASSLEGAYGYTF. CDR3 DNA sequence: TGTGCCAGCAGCTTAGAAGGGGCCTATGGCTACACCTTC.

The chain joins TRBV5-6 to TRBJ2-3; D possibly corresponds to TRBD1 (5 bases). Germline loops: CDR1 SGHDT, CDR2 YYEEEE. The CDR3 loop spans 14 amino acids. V was trimmed by 2 bases and J by 4 bases, leaving 11 bases between them. Here the CDR3 reads CASSFRQGPDTQYF. CDR3 nucleotide sequence: TGTGCCAGCAGCTTTCGGCAGGGCCCAGATACGCAGTATTTT.

CDR3 sequence (DNA): TGTGCCAGCAGCCCCTTTGGGCGGGGGGACACAGATACGCAGTATTTT. It codes for CASSPFGRGDTDTQYF. J is TRBJ2-3 and V is TRBV14; 8 nucleotides agree with TRBD2. The CDR3 runs to 16 residues. The ends lost 4 bases at V and 2 bases at J; junction bases unmatched: 8. Germline V gene lookup returns CDR1 SGHDN and CDR2 FVKESK.

The gene calls are TRBV5-1 and TRBJ1-1; D is possibly TRBD1 (6 bases). Germline V lookup: CDR1 SGHRS, CDR2 YFSETQ. This CDR3 is built from 14 residues. V was pared by 9 bases and J by 3 bases, with 18 bases between. This CDR3 reads CATIPGGLDTEAFF. DNA for the CDR3: TGCGCCACCATCCCCGGGGGGCTGGACACTGAAGCTTTCTTT.

This chain joins TRBV5-4 and TRBJ2-5, with 8 nucleotides matching TRBD1. Germline V gene lookup returns CDR1 SGHNT and CDR2 YYREEE (reference sequence). V was pared by 4 bases and J by 1 base, with 6 bases of the junction left unmatched. The CDR3 spans 15 residues. The CDR3 nucleotides are TGTGCCAGCAGCATATGGGACAGGCCCCAAGAGACCCAGTACTTC. Amino acids: CASSIWDRPQETQYF.

The V and J genes are TRBV2 and TRBJ2-5; possible D gene TRBD1, 6 bases. V was trimmed by 7 bases and J by 8 bases, leaving 20 bases between them. The CDR3 runs 14 residues. CDR1 and CDR2 (germline): SNHLY, FYNNEI. The CDR3 region has the DNA TGTGCCAGCACGTACGAACAGGGATTTGGAACCCAGTACTTC. Amino acids: CASTYEQGFGTQYF.

Only a few counts were recorded for this clone. This rearrangement joins TRBV7-9 to TRBJ2-5, with unresolved D. Trimming took off 1 base at V and 1 base at J, with 7 bases between the two ends. This CDR3 comprises 14 residues. Germline V lookup: CDR1 SEHNR, CDR2 FQNEAQ (reference sequence). CDR3 residues: CASSLGRLQETQYF. The CDR3 nucleotides read TGTGCCAGCAGCTTAGGCAGGCTCCAAGAGACCCAGTACTTC.

V gene TRBV2 combines with J gene TRBJ1-5, with TRBD1 as a possible D gene (6 bases). Trimming stripped 6 bases from V and 3 bases from J, with 12 bases between. The CDR3 loop spans 14 amino acids. The germline CDR1 and CDR2 sequences are SNHLY and FYNNEI. For the CDR3, the DNA is TGTGCCAGCAGAGGGGACAACTACAATCAGCCCCAGCATTTT. Encoded protein: CASRGDNYNQPQHF.

The rearrangement uses TRBV9 and TRBJ2-3; D is undetermined. Germline CDR1 SGDLS, CDR2 YYNGEE. The CDR3 length is 14 residues. Trimming removed 0 bases from V and 2 bases from J, with 7 bases in between. The CDR3 nucleotides are TGTGCCAGCAGCGTAGACGAGATCACAGATACGCAGTATTTT. It yields the protein CASSVDEITDTQYF.

V is TRBV7-3 and J is TRBJ2-3; possible D gene TRBD2, 5 bases. The CDR3 contains 16 residues. The V end lost 3 bases, the J end lost 6 bases, and 19 bases lay between the germline ends. The germline gives CDR1 SGHTA, CDR2 FQGTGA. CDR3 loop: CASSLVASGDGDTQYF. Here the CDR3 DNA reads TGTGCCAGCAGCTTGGTTGCAAGCGGAGACGGGGATACGCAGTATTTT.

This chain links TRBV5-1 with TRBJ2-2; D is possibly TRBD1 (6 bases). Per the germline V gene, CDR1 is SGHRS and CDR2 is YFSETQ. This CDR3 spans 14 amino acids. Trimming took off 0 bases at V and 6 bases at J, with 9 bases between the two ends. Written as DNA, the CDR3 is TGCGCCAGCAGCTTGGCAGGGGTACCCGGGGAGCTGTTTTTT. Its protein product is CASSLAGVPGELFF.

V gene TRBV19 combines with J gene TRBJ1-5; 7 bases match TRBD1. Germline values: CDR1 LNHDA, CDR2 SQIVND (reference sequence). The CDR3 contains 14 residues. The ends lost 10 bases at V and 9 bases at J; junction bases unmatched: 15. As DNA, the CDR3 is TGTGCCACCCTCCCCCCAGGGGGGTGGACGCCCCAGCATTTT. Its translation is CATLPPGGWTPQHF.